This entry lists 16 T cell receptor beta chains sequenced from one sample in a study of neoadjuvant anti-PD-1 for oral cavity cancer. Clones were sequenced by immunoSEQ multiplex PCR, and TCRdb holds only the in-frame ones, with some missing. The sample has a few thousand clones; around 50% are singletons. Time point reported: after neoadjuvant nivolumab, at surgical resection. The sequences come from tumor tissue, collected after nivolumab (anti-PD-1) treatment. These receptors all come from a person aged 35 to 85 with oral cavity squamous cell carcinoma.

This rearrangement joins TRBV5-4 to TRBJ2-7; D tentatively fits TRBD1 or TRBD2 (5 bases each). Germline CDR1 SGHNT, CDR2 YYREEE (reference sequence). CDR3 length: 15 residues. V dropped 0 bases and J dropped 0 bases, with 10 bases sitting between them. The CDR3 region has the DNA TGTGCCAGCAGCTTGGGAGGGGCGAGCTCCTACGAGCAGTACTTC. Translation gives CASSLGGASSYEQYF.

V usage is TRBV5-1 and J usage is TRBJ2-6; weak D call: TRBD2 (6 bases). The CDR3 totals 17 residues. CDR1 SGHRS and CDR2 YFSETQ come from the germline V gene. The ends were cut back, 3 bases at V and 4 bases at J, with 17 bases in the middle. Here the CDR3 reads CASSSLLGGSGANVLTF. CDR3 DNA sequence: TGCGCCAGCAGCTCCCTTCTCGGGGGATCGGGGGCCAACGTCCTGACTTTC.

This clone was observed a single time. V and J are TRBV13 and TRBJ1-6; D not certain. Germline CDR1 PRHDT, CDR2 FYEKMQ (reference sequence). Deletions cut 0 bases from V and 5 bases from J, with 5 bases between. The CDR3 loop spans 14 amino acids. The CDR3 is CASSLGGNNSPLHF. CDR3 nucleotide sequence: TGTGCCAGCAGCTTAGGAGGTAATAATTCACCCCTCCACTTT.

This clone was seen only a few times. The chain combines TRBV2 with TRBJ2-6; 7 nucleotides agree with TRBD1. V lost 8 bases, J lost 0 bases, and 10 bases stayed unmatched. The CDR3 has 17 residues. The germline CDR1 and CDR2 sequences are SNHLY and FYNNEI. CDR3 region: CASATGTARSGANVLTF. DNA of the CDR3: TGTGCCAGCGCTACCGGGACAGCTCGCTCTGGGGCCAACGTCCTGACTTTC. Looking up the rest from reference TRBV2 and TRBJ2-6 gives the full variable domain: EPEVTQTPSHQVTQMGQEVILRCVPISNHLYFYWYRQILGQKVEFLVSFYNNEISEKSEIFDDQFSVERPDGSNFTLKIRSTKLEDSAMYFCASATGTARSGANVLTFGAGSRLTVL.

CDR3 protein: CASSTGQAVEPQHF. As DNA, the CDR3 is TGTGCCAGCAGTACCGGACAGGCCGTGGAGCCCCAGCATTTT. The genes are TRBV27 and TRBJ1-5, with TRBD1 identical over 7 bases. Germline V CDR1 and CDR2: MNHEY, SMNVEV (reference sequence). The V and J ends lost 5 bases and 8 bases, in that order; junction bases with no gene match: 9. This CDR3 is 14 amino acids long.

The chain carries TRBV6-1 and TRBJ1-2; TRBD1 matches at 10 bases. Germline loops: CDR1 MNHNS, CDR2 SASEGT. The CDR3 contains 15 residues. V trimming: 1 base; J trimming: 2 bases; junction bases outside the gene matches: 1. The CDR3 nucleotides are TGTGCCAGCAGTGAAGAGGACAGGGGGAACTATGGCTACACCTTC. Amino acid sequence: CASSEEDRGNYGYTF.

The table lists this clone with a few counts. The rearrangement joins TRBV10-3 to TRBJ1-5; 10 positions match TRBD1. This CDR3 is 15 amino acids long. V gave up 6 bases and J gave up 6 bases; unmatched junction bases: 8. Germline loops: CDR1 ENHRY, CDR2 SYGVKD. CDR3 nucleotides: TGTGCCATCAGGCGTGGACAGGGGGTCGGTCAGCCCCAGCATTTT. Translated, it gives CAIRRGQGVGQPQHF.

The V gene is TRBV7-8, the J gene TRBJ2-1, with 10 bases identical to TRBD1. Germline lookup yields CDR1 SGHVS and CDR2 FQNEAQ. This CDR3 contains 14 residues. Unmatched junction bases numbered 6, after V lost 4 bases and J lost 9 bases. The CDR3 DNA is TGTGCCAGCAGCTCTTGGACAGGGGGTAGTGAGCAGTTCTTC. It codes for CASSSWTGGSEQFF. Drawing the rest from reference TRBV7-8 and TRBJ2-1, the complete variable domain is GAGVSQSPRYKVAKRGQDVALRCDPISGHVSLFWYQQALGQGPEFLTYFQNEAQLDKSGLPSDRFFAERPEGSVSTLKIQRTQQEDSAVYLCASSSWTGGSEQFFGPGTRLTVL.

V usage is TRBV27 and J usage is TRBJ1-2; D is perhaps TRBD1 (6 bases). V was shortened by 2 bases and J by 0 bases, with 13 bases between the two germline ends. Germline values: CDR1 MNHEY, CDR2 SMNVEV (reference sequence). The CDR3 runs to 16 residues. For the CDR3, the DNA is TGTGCCAGCAGTTTAGGGCCGGACAGAACTAACTATGGCTACACCTTC. This sequence encodes CASSLGPDRTNYGYTF.

In this sample, this clone turned up a few times. J is TRBJ1-1 and V is TRBV28; 7 bases agree with TRBD1. The germline CDR1 and CDR2 sequences are MDHEN and SYDVKM. With V trimmed by 5 bases and J by 3 bases, 12 bases remained unmatched. CDR3 size: 16 residues. The CDR3 coding sequence is TGTGCCAGCAGTCCTCTCCACAGGGGTGGGGACACTGAAGCTTTCTTT. It yields the protein CASSPLHRGGDTEAFF. Using reference TRBV28 and TRBJ1-1 for the parts outside the CDR3, the full variable domain is DVKVTQSSRYLVKRTGEKVFLECVQDMDHENMFWYRQDPGLGLRLIYFSYDVKMKEKGDIPEGYSVSREKKERFSLILESASTNQTSMYLCASSPLHRGGDTEAFFGQGTRLTVV.

The V gene is TRBV9, the J gene TRBJ2-2; D might be TRBD1 (5 bases). The CDR3 runs 16 residues. Trimming pared 4 bases from V and 7 bases from J, leaving 20 bases between. Germline assignment: CDR1 SGDLS and CDR2 YYNGEE. The CDR3 spells CASSPRDSGPIGELFF. CDR3 nucleotide sequence: TGTGCCAGCAGCCCGCGCGACAGTGGGCCGATCGGGGAGCTGTTTTTT.

There are a few counts of this clone. V usage is TRBV5-1 and J usage is TRBJ2-2; a weak D match, TRBD1 (6 bases). The CDR3 spans 14 residues. V was cut by 5 bases and J by 2 bases, with 10 bases left in between. Germline values: CDR1 SGHRS, CDR2 YFSETQ. CDR3 region: CASSEGVNTGELFF. The CDR3 DNA is TGCGCCAGCAGTGAGGGGGTCAACACCGGGGAGCTGTTTTTT.

V usage is TRBV2 and J usage is TRBJ1-3; D not resolved. The V gene's germline CDR1 is SNHLY and CDR2 FYNNEI. The CDR3 has 14 amino acids. V dropped 6 bases and J dropped 2 bases, with 11 bases sitting between them. The CDR3, as DNA: TGTGCCAGCAGAGGACTCTCCGCTGGAAACACCATATATTTT. This sequence encodes CASRGLSAGNTIYF.

This clone was picked up a small number of times. The rearrangement links TRBV19 to TRBJ2-5; D gene uncertain. Trimming took 5 bases from V and 5 from J, leaving 6 bases between them. Germline CDR1 LNHDA, CDR2 SQIVND (reference sequence). The CDR3 runs to 11 residues. CDR3 region: CASSSLETQYF. CDR3 in DNA: TGTGCCAGTAGTTCGTTGGAGACCCAGTACTTC.

The sample holds one count of this clone. V usage is TRBV28 and J usage is TRBJ2-7; D assignment may be TRBD1 or TRBD2 (5 bases each). The CDR3 consists of 13 residues. In germline, CDR1 is MDHEN, CDR2 SYDVKM. V gave up 4 bases and J gave up 3 bases, with 10 bases separating them. DNA of the CDR3: TGTGCCAGCAGTTCCGGGACGAACTACGAGCAGTACTTC. Its translation: CASSSGTNYEQYF.

By its share, this clone is large (0.1 to 1%). The CDR3 is CASSLTGQGAFNEQFF. The CDR3, as DNA: TGTGCCAGCAGCTTGACTGGCCAGGGGGCATTCAATGAGCAGTTCTTC. The chain joins TRBV5-4 to TRBJ2-1, with 8 nucleotides matching TRBD1. V was pared by 1 base and J by 6 bases, with 9 bases of the junction left unmatched. Germline lookup yields CDR1 SGHNT and CDR2 YYREEE (reference sequence). The CDR3 consists of 16 residues.